This T cell receptor beta chain was captured by sequencing in a study of tumor and adjacent non-tumor tissue in lung cancer (dated by TCRdb to the late 2010s). Context from the whole study: Patients with adenocarcinoma (around eleven), squamous cell carcinoma (2) and small cell lung cancer (1) were included in the cohort. The 15 or so patients were aged roughly 31 to 80 years, included roughly ten men and 5 women, and had TNM stage I to III disease. A total of 95 million to 150 million productive TCRbeta reads were generated by sequencing, corresponding to an average of roughly 4 million reads per sample. The study compared bulk TCRbeta repertoires from lung tumor tissue and matched distant non-tumor lung tissue of more than 12 lung cancer patients. Approximately 31 paired specimens, one tumor and one normal lung sample per patient, were profiled by TCRbeta CDR3 sequencing.

Broad study findings and their caveats: Neither the sequencing platform nor unique molecular identifiers are mentioned in the methods. Younger patients had significantly higher TCR diversity, and higher tumor TCR diversity was associated with shorter overall and disease-free survival. Peripheral blood was not sequenced, so blood TCRbeta repertoires were not examined in the lung cancer patients of the study. Only around 15 patients were included in the cohort, and the need for larger samples and more detailed clinical data was noted by the authors. Tumor tissue showed significantly higher TCR diversity (inverse Simpson) than normal lung tissue, at around 460 vs 160 (P = 0.0075, Mann-Whitney U test). The top 100 clones made up a significantly larger cumulative share of the repertoire in normal lung than in tumor tissue.

Cut back by 4 bases and 4 bases, the V and J ends lie 17 bases apart. The germline V gene (reference sequence) sets CDR1 to SGHNT and CDR2 to YYREEE. Including the terminal cysteine and phenylalanine, the CDR3 comprises 16 residues. Just the 48-base CDR3 DNA is kept, in frame starting at base 1. This clonotype was counted a few times. Its antigen remains unidentified. The sample holds no much larger clone one base away, and base qualities are not on file. RNA was extracted from bulk unsorted tissue and checked for quality with a NanoDrop ND-1000 and an Agilent 2100. Newly diagnosed lung cancer patients without prior chemotherapy who had been admitted for thoracic surgery in China between August and November 2014 were enrolled as donors. Patients who had received previous radiotherapy or chemotherapy, or who had another concurrent cancer, were excluded from the study. Pieces of surgical tissue measuring about 1-2 cm3 were kept in RNAlater solution and stored at -80 degrees C until use.

Library preparation used multiplex PCR. These reads were obtained on an Illumina HiSeq 2500. Following protocols modified from ARM-PCR, the researchers constructed TCRbeta libraries through three rounds of nested PCR with primers (Table S4). PCR products of 200-500 bp were gel-excised and purified with the QIAquick gel extraction kit before sequencing. Under the source paper's analysis protocol: Trimmomatic was used to clean the reads, FLASH merged the cleaned reads into complete CDR3 sequences, and MiTCR assigned the sequences to V(D)J germline segments. Clonal diversity was calculated as the inverse Simpson's index using VDJtools. In-frame sequences without a premature stop codon were defined as productive reads. TCRdb ran its own pipeline on the public reads, namely fastp trimming at Q25 and MiXCR clone calling, and kept in-frame beta chains. Each entry is one CDR3 protein sequence, shown with its most common DNA and genes. These V and J calls are TCRdb output, not the study's own analysis. The sample table contains more than 85,000 distinct CDR3 sequences; only one count was recorded for around 59% of them. The top ten constitute more than 14% of the sample.

This receptor was taken from a man between 65 and 79 years old with non-small cell lung cancer. The sequenced sample consisted of lung tumor tissue. Rearrangement joined TRBV5-4 to TRBJ2-2; the D element could tentatively be TRBD1 or TRBD2, as 5 bases agree for each. The sequence in DNA is TGTGCCAGCAGCCCGGGCCCGGGACCCAGCACCGGGGAGCTGTTTTTT. Its protein reads: CASSPGPGPSTGELFF.